The entry below describes one T cell receptor (beta chain). The CDR3 is made up of 12 amino acids. Germline CDR1 ENHRY, CDR2 SYGVKD. Trimming removed 4 bases at V and 4 bases at J, with 8 bases between. Only in-frame clones appear in the TCRdb table, and some are missing; sequencing was by immunoSEQ multiplex PCR. The sample lists approximately 2,300,000 clones; 80% to 95% were seen once. The sample comes from a study of shared clonotypes between healthy human individuals. On the study more broadly: A few men and a couple of women, aged 18 to 49, were donors.

A CD45RA+ naive subset and a CD45RA-negative memory subset were split from CD4+ cells. The chain recombines TRBV10-3 with TRBJ2-7; D is ambiguous. Material for sequencing was naive CD4+ T cells from PBMCs. Subset denoted: CD45RA+ positively selected. This TCR was sampled from a man in his late teens or twenties in good health. Some clones in this sample may be carry-over from other donors' samples. The CDR3 region is CAISASAYEQYF. As DNA, the CDR3 is TGTGCCATCAGTGCCTCGGCGTACGAGCAGTACTTC.